The rows below give T cell receptor beta chains drawn from one sample of a study of regulatory T cells in long-lasting Graves disease. TCRdb reprocessed the multiplex PCR reads via MiXCR and lists one record per CDR3 protein. The table shows 450,000 to 500,000 distinct CDR3 sequences, with roughly 15% occurring only once. In addition, the sample was reused for a study of T cells in Graves' hyperthyroidism and ophthalmopathy.

The sequences come from peripheral blood mononuclear cells (PBMCs), collected at new diagnosis, from a patient treated with antithyroid drugs. These receptors all stem from a man in his forties or fifties with Graves disease. Each CDR3 is given with its conserved first and last residue. Fields, in order: V gene, J gene, CDR3 protein.

TRBV2	TRBJ1-2	CASTQGAYGYTF
TRBV5-1	TRBJ2-3	CASSLRFTDTQYF
TRBV11-2	TRBJ1-1	CASSFGSIFNTEAFF
TRBV7-9	TRBJ1-1	CASSLIGRLNTEAFF
TRBV20-1	TRBJ2-3	CSARAASPQYF
TRBV10-3	TRBJ1-1	CAISGMGEAFF
TRBV29-1	TRBJ2-7	CSVEYSGTYEQYF
TRBV28	TRBJ2-7	CASRGQGAYEQYF
TRBV27	TRBJ1-5	CASSLSGQATNQPQHF
TRBV20-1	TRBJ2-1	CSATFVTNFYNEQFF
TRBV6-1	TRBJ2-6	CASKTSGTGASGANVLTF
TRBV12-5	TRBJ2-1	CASAVSNEQFF
TRBV5-1	TRBJ2-1	CASSLFAGGGAYNEQFF
TRBV27	TRBJ2-7	CASSLSPRLRYEQYF
TRBV9	TRBJ2-5	CASSPSPGYQETQYF
TRBV7-9	TRBJ2-1	CASSLARGYQFF
TRBV6-2/TRBV6-3	TRBJ2-3	CASSYSEGDTQYF
TRBV7-8	TRBJ2-5	CASSLGQGAQETQYF
TRBV2	TRBJ1-5	CASRPAGMSNQPQHF
TRBV27	TRBJ2-5	CASSLWGQWETQYF
TRBV3-1	TRBJ2-1	CASSPRGGGVEQFF
TRBV7-9	TRBJ2-3	CAGSHQGATDTQYF
TRBV28	TRBJ2-5	CASSPGTRGVSAETQYF
TRBV7-3	TRBJ2-3	CASSLTLAGTDTQYF
TRBV11-3	NA	CASSLGRSSETQYF
TRBV10-3	TRBJ2-7	CAISDHRDRHHEQYF
TRBV11-1	TRBJ1-5	CASSWVAQHF
TRBV24-1	TRBJ2-1	CATSYGTGFSDEQFF
TRBV29-1	TRBJ2-3	CSVEDPGLAGVGTDTQYF
TRBV5-1	TRBJ2-7	CASSPGTGPSGGEQYF
TRBV7-9	TRBJ2-1	CASSSSGARGEFF
TRBV27	TRBJ1-4	CASGPYPNEKLFF
TRBV10-2	TRBJ2-7	CASRSRSGGGAGVGEQYF
TRBV2	TRBJ2-3	CASSEGILAGKVADTQYF
TRBV6-5	TRBJ2-1	CASSYVGLVNNEQFF
TRBV28	TRBJ2-5	CASSLRGAGYF
TRBV5-1	TRBJ2-1	CASSRTSGFSSYNEQFF
TRBV12-5	TRBJ1-5	CASAEDSSNQPQHF
TRBV2	TRBJ2-1	CASRTAGEYNEQFF
TRBV2	TRBJ2-4	CASSPRSTPGSPRNIQYF
TRBV7-9	TRBJ2-2	CASSPIAGSTGELFF